This T cell receptor beta chain was identified during a study of T cells in Graves' hyperthyroidism and ophthalmopathy. Study-wide findings and caveats: Among clonotypes expanded in thyroid above 0.001, most were also found in blood.

The TCR beta CDR3 regions underwent amplification using RNA transcripts as the source. Carried out on the TCR CDR3, a first-round RT-PCR used the HTBI primer set. TCRdb called the multiplex PCR reads again in MiXCR, with one record for every CDR3 protein. The sample lists approximately 640,000 distinct CDR3 sequences, around 15% occurring once. At least ten counts were recorded for this clonotype. Its specificity is unknown. There are 13 residues in the CDR3. Trimming stripped 3 bases from V and 3 bases from J, with 12 bases between. From germline, CDR1 is DFQATT and CDR2 SNEGSKA (reference sequence). Patients showing uncontrolled infection, other autoimmune disease, pregnancy or lactation were ineligible.

Sequences were obtained from blood. The receptor was isolated from a young woman with Graves' hyperthyroidism. The chain recombines TRBV20-1 with TRBJ2-7; D is unresolved. The CDR3 loop is CSASYGESYEQYF. CDR3 sequence (DNA): TGCAGTGCTAGCTATGGAGAGAGCTACGAGCAGTACTTC.